The 10 T cell receptor beta chains below come from one sample, sequenced in a study of control samples from healthy donors and cancer patients. The data were produced by immunoSEQ multiplex PCR, yet TCRdb's version contains in-frame clones alone and is incomplete. The sample consists of more than 140,000 clones, roughly 92% of them appearing once. Sequencing used blood. Receptors originate from a man aged 35 to 55 in good health.

V gene TRBV10-3 combines with J gene TRBJ2-7; the D call may be TRBD1 or TRBD2 (5 bases each). Germline CDR1 and CDR2: ENHRY and SYGVKD. Trimming shortened V by 0 bases and J by 2 bases, and 11 bases separated the two germline ends. The CDR3 consists of 15 residues. CDR3 residues: CAISESGTDPYEQYF. The CDR3 region has the DNA TGTGCCATCAGTGAGTCCGGGACGGACCCCTACGAGCAGTACTTC.

J is TRBJ2-7 and V is TRBV10-3, with 12 bases fitting TRBD1. The V gene's germline CDR1 is ENHRY and CDR2 SYGVKD. This CDR3 region has 14 residues. J was trimmed by 3 bases and V by 8 bases; bases with no gene match: 5. In DNA form, the CDR3 reads TGTGCCATCGGCCGGGACAGGGGGCTCTACGAGCAGTACTTC. It specifies CAIGRDRGLYEQYF.

This clone was detected once. CDR3 nucleotides: TGTGCCAGCAGCCAAGAAATCTGGGGCGAGCAGTACTTC. Translation: CASSQEIWGEQYF. The V and J genes are TRBV4-2 and TRBJ2-7; D is unresolved. CDR1 and CDR2 (germline): LGHNA, YNFKEQ. The CDR3 consists of 13 residues. V dropped 0 bases and J dropped 6 bases, with 9 bases sitting between them.

The CDR3 DNA reads TGTGCCACCAGTGATTTCCAGGGTACCGGGGAGCTGTTTTTT. Amino acids: CATSDFQGTGELFF. The chain uses TRBV24-1 and TRBJ2-2; TRBD1 might be the D (5 bases). This CDR3 has 14 amino acids. With 1 base removed from V and 5 bases from J, the gap between germline ends came to 7 bases. Germline V gene data show CDR1 as KGHDR and CDR2 as SFDVKD.

This chain links TRBV7-3 with TRBJ1-1; D ambiguous. The CDR3 consists of 11 residues. Germline V gene sequence: CDR1 SGHTA, CDR2 FQGTGA. The V and J ends lost 2 bases and 6 bases respectively, with 4 bases between them. CDR3 nucleotide sequence: TGTGCCAGCAGCTTAGCGTCTGAAGCTTTCTTT. Translating it yields CASSLASEAFF.

The V and J genes are TRBV5-4 and TRBJ2-5; TRBD2 matches at 8 bases. The germline gives CDR1 SGHNT, CDR2 YYREEE (reference sequence). The CDR3 has 17 amino acids. V lost 2 bases to trimming and J lost 0 bases; unmatched junction nucleotides: 9. CDR3 in DNA: TGTGCCAGCAGCTTTGACCGGGGGGGCCCCCACCAAGAGACCCAGTACTTC. As protein: CASSFDRGGPHQETQYF.

The J gene is TRBJ1-1, the V gene TRBV19; 9 bases align to TRBD1. The germline V gene has CDR1 LNHDA and CDR2 SQIVND (reference sequence). CDR3 length equals 15 residues. V trimming: 4 bases; J trimming: 4 bases; junction bases outside the gene matches: 7. CDR3 coding DNA: TGTGCCAGTAGTACGGAACAGGGGGCCTGCACTGAAGCTTTCTTT. Translation gives CASSTEQGACTEAFF. Drawing the rest from reference TRBV19 and TRBJ1-1, the complete variable domain is DGGITQSPKYLFRKEGQNVTLSCEQNLNHDAMYWYRQDPGQGLRLIYYSQIVNDFQKGDIAEGYSVSREKKESFPLTVTSAQKNPTAFYLCASSTEQGACTEAFFGQGTRLTVV.

The V and J genes are TRBV12-5 and TRBJ2-7; D is possibly TRBD1 (6 bases). V was shortened by 4 bases and J by 3 bases, with 13 bases between the two germline ends. From germline, CDR1 is LGHNT and CDR2 FRNRAP. CDR3 length: 14 residues. The CDR3, as DNA: TGTGCTAGTGGTTCCGGACAGAGGAACTACGAGCAGTACTTC. It codes for CASGSGQRNYEQYF.

The J gene is TRBJ1-1, the V gene TRBV27, with no clear D. This CDR3 has 13 residues. Per the germline V gene, CDR1 is MNHEY and CDR2 is SMNVEV (reference sequence). V lost 2 bases and J 4 bases, leaving 8 bases between the germline ends. CDR3 DNA: TGTGCCAGCAGTTTAACCCCGACCACTGAAGCTTTCTTT. Translated: CASSLTPTTEAFF.

The V call is TRBV7-9, the J call TRBJ1-6; 11 nucleotides align to TRBD1. CDR3 length: 16 residues. V shed 4 bases, J shed 8 bases, and the junction held 7 bases outside the gene matches. Per the germline V gene, CDR1 is SEHNR and CDR2 is FQNEAQ (reference sequence). CDR3 sequence (DNA): TGTGCCAGCAGCTCAAACCCGGGACAGGGGGATTCACCCCTCCACTTT. This codes for CASSSNPGQGDSPLHF.